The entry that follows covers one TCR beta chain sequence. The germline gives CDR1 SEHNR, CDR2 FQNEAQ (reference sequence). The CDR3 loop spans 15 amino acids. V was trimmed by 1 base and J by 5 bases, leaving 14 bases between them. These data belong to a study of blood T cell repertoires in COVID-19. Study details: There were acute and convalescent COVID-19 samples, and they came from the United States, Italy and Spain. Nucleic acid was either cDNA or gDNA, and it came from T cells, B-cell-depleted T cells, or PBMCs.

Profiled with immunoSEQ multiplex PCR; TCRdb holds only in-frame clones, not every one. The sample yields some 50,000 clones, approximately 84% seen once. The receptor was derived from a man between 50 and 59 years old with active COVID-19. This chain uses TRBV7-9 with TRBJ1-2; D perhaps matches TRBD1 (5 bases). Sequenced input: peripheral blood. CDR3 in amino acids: CASSLDRAGQYGYTF. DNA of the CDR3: TGTGCCAGCAGCTTAGATAGGGCAGGGCAATATGGCTACACCTTC.